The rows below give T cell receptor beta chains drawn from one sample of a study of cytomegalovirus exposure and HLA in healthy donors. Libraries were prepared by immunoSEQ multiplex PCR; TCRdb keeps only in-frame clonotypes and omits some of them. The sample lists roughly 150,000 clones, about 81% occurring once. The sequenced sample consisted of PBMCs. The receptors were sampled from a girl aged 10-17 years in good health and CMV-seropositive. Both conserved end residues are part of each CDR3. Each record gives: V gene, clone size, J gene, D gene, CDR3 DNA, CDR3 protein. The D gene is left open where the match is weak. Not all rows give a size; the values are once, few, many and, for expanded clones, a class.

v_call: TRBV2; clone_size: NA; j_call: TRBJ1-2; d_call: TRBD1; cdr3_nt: TGTGCCAGCAGTGAGTGGGACAGGGGCTATGGCTACACCTTC; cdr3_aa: CASSEWDRGYGYTF
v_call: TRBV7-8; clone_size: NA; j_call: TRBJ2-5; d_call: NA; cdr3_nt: TGTGCCAGCAGCTTAGCGTCGGTACTGGAGACCCAGTACTTC; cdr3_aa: CASSLASVLETQYF
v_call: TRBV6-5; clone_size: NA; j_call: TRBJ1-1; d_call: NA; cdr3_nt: TGTGCCAGCAGAACGGGGATGAACACTGAAGCTTTCTTT; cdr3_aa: CASRTGMNTEAFF
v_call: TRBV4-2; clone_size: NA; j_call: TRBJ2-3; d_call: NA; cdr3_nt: TGTGCCAGCAGCCTAGACTTTCCAGATACGCAGTATTTT; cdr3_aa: CASSLDFPDTQYF
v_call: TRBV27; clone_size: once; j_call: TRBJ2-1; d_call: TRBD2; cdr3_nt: TGTGCCAGCAGTTTTGATGGTAGCGGGAGATACAATGAGCAGTTCTTC; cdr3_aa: CASSFDGSGRYNEQFF
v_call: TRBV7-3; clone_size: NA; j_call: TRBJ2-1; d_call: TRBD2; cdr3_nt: TGTGCCAGCAGCTTGCCCGAGGGAGATCTAGCGGGAGGTTACAATGAGCAGTTCTTC; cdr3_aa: CASSLPEGDLAGGYNEQFF
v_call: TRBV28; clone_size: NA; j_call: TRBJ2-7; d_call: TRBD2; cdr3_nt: TGTGCCAGCAGTTTAGCTTCTAGCGGTTCCTACGAGCAGTACTTC; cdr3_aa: CASSLASSGSYEQYF
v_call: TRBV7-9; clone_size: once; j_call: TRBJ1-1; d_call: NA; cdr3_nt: TGTGCCAGCAGCTTAGGGGGAGACATGAACACTGAAGCTTTCTTT; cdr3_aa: CASSLGGDMNTEAFF
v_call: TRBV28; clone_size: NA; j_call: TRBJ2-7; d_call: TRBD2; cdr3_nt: TGTGCCAGCAGTGCGACGGGACTAGCGGGAGGATACGAGCAGTACTTC; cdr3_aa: CASSATGLAGGYEQYF
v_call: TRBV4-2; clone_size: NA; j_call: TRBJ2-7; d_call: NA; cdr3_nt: TGTGCCAGCAGCGACCAACGGGACTGGCTTTTAAACGAGCAGTACTTC; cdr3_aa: CASSDQRDWLLNEQYF
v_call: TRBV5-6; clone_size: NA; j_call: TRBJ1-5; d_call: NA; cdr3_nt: TGTGCCAGCAGCTCAGGTCTTAGCAATCAGCCCCAGCATTTT; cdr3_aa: CASSSGLSNQPQHF
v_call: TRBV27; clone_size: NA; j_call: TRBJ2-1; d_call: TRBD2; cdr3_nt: TGTGCCAGCAGTTTGGGACTAGCGGTTTACAATGAGCAGTTCTTC; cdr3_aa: CASSLGLAVYNEQFF
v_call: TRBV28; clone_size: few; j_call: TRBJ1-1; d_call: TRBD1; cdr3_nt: TGTGCCTCCAGGGGGCTGAACACTGAAGCTTTCTTT; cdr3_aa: CASRGLNTEAFF
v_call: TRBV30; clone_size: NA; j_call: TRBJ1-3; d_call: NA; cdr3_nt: TGTGCCTGGAGTAAGGGGTCTGGAAACACCATATATTTT; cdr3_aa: CAWSKGSGNTIYF
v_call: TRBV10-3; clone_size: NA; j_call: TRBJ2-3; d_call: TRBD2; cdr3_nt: TGTGCCGCGACGGAACTAGCGGGCTACACAGATACGCAGTATTTT; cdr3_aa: CAATELAGYTDTQYF
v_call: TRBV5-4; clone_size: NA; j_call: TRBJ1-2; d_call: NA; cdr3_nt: TGTGCCACCTCGCGGCAGGGCCTACTCTATGGCTACACCTTC; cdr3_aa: CATSRQGLLYGYTF
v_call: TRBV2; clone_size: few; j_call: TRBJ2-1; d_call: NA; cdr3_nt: TGTGCCAGGGAGGCCGGTAGCTCCTACAATGAGCAGTTCTTC; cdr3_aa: CAREAGSSYNEQFF
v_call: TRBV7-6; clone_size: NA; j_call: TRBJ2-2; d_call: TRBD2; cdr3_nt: TGTGCCAGCAGCCTCGGAGCAGCGGGAGTAAAGGGCACCGGGGAGCTGTTTTTT; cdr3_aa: CASSLGAAGVKGTGELFF
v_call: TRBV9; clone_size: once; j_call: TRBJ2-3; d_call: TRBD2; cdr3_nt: TGTGCCAGCAGCGCGAAAGACCAAAGCGGGACCCTAGAGGCAGATACGCAGTATTTT; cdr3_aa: CASSAKDQSGTLEADTQYF
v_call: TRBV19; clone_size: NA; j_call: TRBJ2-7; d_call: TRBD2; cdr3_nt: TGTGCCAGTAGTCCTCGGGAGGGGGAGCAGTACTTC; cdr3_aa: CASSPREGEQYF
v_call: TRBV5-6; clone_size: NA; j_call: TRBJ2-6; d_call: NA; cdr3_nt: TGTGCCAGCAGCCCGTACAGTTGGGCCAACTCTGGGGCCAACGTCCTGACTTTC; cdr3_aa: CASSPYSWANSGANVLTF
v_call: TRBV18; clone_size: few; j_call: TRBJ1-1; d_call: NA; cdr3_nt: TGTGCCAGCTCACCACTGGACAGTCCGGGGACTGAAGCTTTCTTT; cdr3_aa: CASSPLDSPGTEAFF
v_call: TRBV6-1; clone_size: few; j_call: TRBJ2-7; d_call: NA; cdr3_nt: TGTGCCAGCAGTGATCCTCCCGACAGGACCTACGAGCAGTACTTC; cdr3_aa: CASSDPPDRTYEQYF
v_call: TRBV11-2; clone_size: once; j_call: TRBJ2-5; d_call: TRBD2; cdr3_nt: TGTGCCAGCAGCCTACTAGCGGCCCAGTACTTC; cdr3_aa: CASSLLAAQYF
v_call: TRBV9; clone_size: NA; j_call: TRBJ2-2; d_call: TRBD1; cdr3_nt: TGTGCCAGCAGCGGAAGACGGGGACAGGACGGGGAGCTGTTTTTT; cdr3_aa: CASSGRRGQDGELFF
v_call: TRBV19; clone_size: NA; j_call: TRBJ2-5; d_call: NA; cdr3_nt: TGTGCCAGTAGTGAGGACTACCAAGAGACCCAGTACTTC; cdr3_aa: CASSEDYQETQYF
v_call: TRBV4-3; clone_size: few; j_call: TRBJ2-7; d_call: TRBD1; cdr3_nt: TGCGCCAGCAGCCACTCTCAACAGGGGATCGGGACCTACGAGCAGTACTTC; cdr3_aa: CASSHSQQGIGTYEQYF
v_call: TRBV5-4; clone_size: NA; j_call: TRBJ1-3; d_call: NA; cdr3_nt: TGTGCCAGCAGCAGCCGGGACTCTGGAAACACCATATATTTT; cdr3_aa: CASSSRDSGNTIYF
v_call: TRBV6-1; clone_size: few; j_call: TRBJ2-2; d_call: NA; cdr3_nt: TGTGCCAGCAGGACAGAGCGCACCGGGGAGCTGTTTTTT; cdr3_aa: CASRTERTGELFF
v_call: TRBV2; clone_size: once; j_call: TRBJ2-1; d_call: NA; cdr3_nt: TGTGCCAGCAGGAGACAGACGAGCTCCTACAATGAGCAGTTCTTC; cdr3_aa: CASRRQTSSYNEQFF
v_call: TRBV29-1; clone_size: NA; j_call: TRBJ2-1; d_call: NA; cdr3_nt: TGCAGCGTTGAGAGGGGGGGGGTCTCCTACAATGAGCAGTTCTTC; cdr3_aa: CSVERGGVSYNEQFF
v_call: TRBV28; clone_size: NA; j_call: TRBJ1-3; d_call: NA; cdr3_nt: TGTGCCAGCAGTCCCCCCACGAGGGGAAACACCATATATTTT; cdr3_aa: CASSPPTRGNTIYF
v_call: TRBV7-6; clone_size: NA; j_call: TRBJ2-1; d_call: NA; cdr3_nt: TGTGCCAGCAGCTTGAGGGGGGGCCCGACGAATGAGCAGTTCTTC; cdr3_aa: CASSLRGGPTNEQFF
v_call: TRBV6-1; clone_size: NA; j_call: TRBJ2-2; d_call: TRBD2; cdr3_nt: TGTGCCAGCAGTGAAGCTGCGGGGGGCGGAACCGGGGAGCTGTTTTTT; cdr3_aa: CASSEAAGGGTGELFF
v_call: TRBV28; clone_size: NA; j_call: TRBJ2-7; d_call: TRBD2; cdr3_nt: TGTGCCAGCATCAACTGGGGCCGACTAGCGGGAGACGAGCAGTACTTC; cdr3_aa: CASINWGRLAGDEQYF
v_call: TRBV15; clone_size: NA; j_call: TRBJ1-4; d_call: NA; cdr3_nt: TGTGCCACCAGCAGAGATCCCACCCCGGGGGAAAAACTGTTTTTT; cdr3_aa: CATSRDPTPGEKLFF
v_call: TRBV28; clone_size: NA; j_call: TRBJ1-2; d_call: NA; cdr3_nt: TGTGCCAGCAGTTCCGAGGGGACTCCCCTAGCTAACTATGGCTACACCTTC; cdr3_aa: CASSSEGTPLANYGYTF
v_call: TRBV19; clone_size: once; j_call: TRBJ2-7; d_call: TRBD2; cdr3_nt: TGTGCCAGTAGTAACCCAGCGGGGGAAATATACGAGCAGTACTTC; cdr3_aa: CASSNPAGEIYEQYF
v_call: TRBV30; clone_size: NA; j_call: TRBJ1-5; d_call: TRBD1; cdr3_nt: TGTGCCTGGAGCAAATTTAACAGGGGAAATAGCAATCAGCCCCAGCATTTT; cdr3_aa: CAWSKFNRGNSNQPQHF
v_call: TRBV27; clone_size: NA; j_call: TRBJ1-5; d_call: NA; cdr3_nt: TGTGCCAGCAGTATTAGGGGTCCCGGTAATCAGCCCCAGCATTTT; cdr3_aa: CASSIRGPGNQPQHF
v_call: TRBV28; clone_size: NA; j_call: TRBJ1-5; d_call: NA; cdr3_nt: TGTGCCAGCAGTTTAATCTCGGGTACGGATCAGCCCCAGCATTTT; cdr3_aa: CASSLISGTDQPQHF
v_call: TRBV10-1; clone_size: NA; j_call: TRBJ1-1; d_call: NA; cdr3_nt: TGCGCCAGCAGATTGAGTCTTTCCACTGAAGCTTTCTTT; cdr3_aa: CASRLSLSTEAFF
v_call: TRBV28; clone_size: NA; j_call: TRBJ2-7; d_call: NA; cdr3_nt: TGTGCCAGCCATGGGGCAGGGGTGTGGGAGCAGTACTTC; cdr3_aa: CASHGAGVWEQYF
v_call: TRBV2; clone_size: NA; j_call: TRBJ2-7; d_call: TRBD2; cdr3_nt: TGTGCCAGCGGGACTAGCCCTACCACCTACGAGCAGTACTTC; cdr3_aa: CASGTSPTTYEQYF
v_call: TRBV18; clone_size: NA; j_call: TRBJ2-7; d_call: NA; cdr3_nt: TGTGCCAGCTCACCCGGCGCAGGGGTTGGCGAGCAGTACTTC; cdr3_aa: CASSPGAGVGEQYF